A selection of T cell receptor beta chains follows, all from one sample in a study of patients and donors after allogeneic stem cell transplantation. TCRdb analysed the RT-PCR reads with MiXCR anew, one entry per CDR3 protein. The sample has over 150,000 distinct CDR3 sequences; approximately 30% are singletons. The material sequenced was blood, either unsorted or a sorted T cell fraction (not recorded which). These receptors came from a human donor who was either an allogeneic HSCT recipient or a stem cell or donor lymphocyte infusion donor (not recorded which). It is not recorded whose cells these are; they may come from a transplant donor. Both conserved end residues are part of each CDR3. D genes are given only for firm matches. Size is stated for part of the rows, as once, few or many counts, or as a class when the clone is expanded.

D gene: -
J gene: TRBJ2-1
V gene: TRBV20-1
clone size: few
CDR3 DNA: TGCAGTGCTAGAAGGGCTTCCAATGAGCAGTTCTTC
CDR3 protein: CSARRASNEQFF

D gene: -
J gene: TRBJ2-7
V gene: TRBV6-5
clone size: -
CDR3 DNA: TGTGCCAGCAGTTACCGCAGGGGATCCTACGAGCAGTACTTC
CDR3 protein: CASSYRRGSYEQYF

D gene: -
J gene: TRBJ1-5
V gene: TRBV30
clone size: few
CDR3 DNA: TGTGCCTGGAGTTTGGAGACCCACAATCAGCCCCAGCATTTT
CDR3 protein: CAWSLETHNQPQHF

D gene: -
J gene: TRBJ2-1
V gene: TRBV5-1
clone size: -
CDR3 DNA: TGCGCCAGCAGCTCCCTTATAGATGAGCAGTTCTTC
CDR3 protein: CASSSLIDEQFF

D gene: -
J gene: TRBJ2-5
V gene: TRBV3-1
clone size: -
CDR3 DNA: TGTGCCAGCAGCCAAGAGATGGAGACCCAGTACTTC
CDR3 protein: CASSQEMETQYF

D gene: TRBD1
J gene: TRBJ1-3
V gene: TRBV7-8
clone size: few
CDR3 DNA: TGTGCCAGCAGCTTAGCGACACAGGGGCCAAGGCGAAACACCATATATTTT
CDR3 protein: CASSLATQGPRRNTIYF

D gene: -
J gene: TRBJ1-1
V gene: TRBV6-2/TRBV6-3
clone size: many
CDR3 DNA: TGTGCCAGCAGTCCTCCGATGGGGGGGAACACTGAAGCTTTCTTT
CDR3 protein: CASSPPMGGNTEAFF

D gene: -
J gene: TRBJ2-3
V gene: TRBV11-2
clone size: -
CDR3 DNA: TGTGCCAGCAGCGAGGGACTCTCCACAGATACGCAGTATTTT
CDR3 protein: CASSEGLSTDTQYF

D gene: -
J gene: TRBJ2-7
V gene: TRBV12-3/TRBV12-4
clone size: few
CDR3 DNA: TGTGCCAGCAGTCCGGGATTTTACTCCTACGAGCAGTACTTC
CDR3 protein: CASSPGFYSYEQYF

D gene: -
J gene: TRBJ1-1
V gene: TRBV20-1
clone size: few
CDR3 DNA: TGCAGCGGTCCGTCAACAGGGTCCACTGAAGCTTTCTTT
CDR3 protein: CSGPSTGSTEAFF

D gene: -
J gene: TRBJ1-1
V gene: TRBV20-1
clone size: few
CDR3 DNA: TGCAGTGCTAGTCGGGAGTTGGGGGCTCGAGCTTTCTTT
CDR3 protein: CSASRELGARAFF

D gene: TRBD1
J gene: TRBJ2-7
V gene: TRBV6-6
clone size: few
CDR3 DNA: TGTGCCAGCAGTGTATCTCAAGGGGGCGCGGTATACGAGCAGTACTTC
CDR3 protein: CASSVSQGGAVYEQYF

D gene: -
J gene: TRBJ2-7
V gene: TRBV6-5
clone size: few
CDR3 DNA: TGTGCCAGCAGTCCCGGACCTCCTCCCTACGAGCAGTACTTC
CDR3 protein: CASSPGPPPYEQYF

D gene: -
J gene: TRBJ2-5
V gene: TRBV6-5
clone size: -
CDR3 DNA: TGTGCCAGCAGTTACACGGCGGTCCAAGAGACCCAGTACTTC
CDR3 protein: CASSYTAVQETQYF

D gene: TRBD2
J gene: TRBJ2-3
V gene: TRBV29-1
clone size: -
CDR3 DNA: TGCAGCGTTTCCATTGGGACTAGCGGGAGGGCCATAGATACGCAGTATTTT
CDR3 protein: CSVSIGTSGRAIDTQYF

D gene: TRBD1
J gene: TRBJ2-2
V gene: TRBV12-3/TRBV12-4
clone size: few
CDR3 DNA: TGTGCCAGCAGTAACAGGGACAGGGCCGGGGAGCTGTTTTTT
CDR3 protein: CASSNRDRAGELFF

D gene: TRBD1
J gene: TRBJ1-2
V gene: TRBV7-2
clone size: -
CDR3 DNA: TGTGCCAGCAGCTTAAGGCAGGGGGCTAACTATGGCTACACCTTC
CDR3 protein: CASSLRQGANYGYTF

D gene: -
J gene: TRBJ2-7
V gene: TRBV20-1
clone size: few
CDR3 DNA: TGCAGTGCTAGTTGGGGATCTAGGGAGCAGTACTTC
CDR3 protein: CSASWGSREQYF

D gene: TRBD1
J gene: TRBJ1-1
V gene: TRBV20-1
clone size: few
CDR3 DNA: TGCAGTGCTAGAACAGGGGAACGGTACACTGAAGCTTTCTTT
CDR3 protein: CSARTGERYTEAFF

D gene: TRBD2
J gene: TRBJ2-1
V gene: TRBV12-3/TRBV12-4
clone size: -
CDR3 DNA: TGTGCCAGCAGATTTAGCGGGAGCAATGAGCAGTTCTTC
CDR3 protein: CASRFSGSNEQFF

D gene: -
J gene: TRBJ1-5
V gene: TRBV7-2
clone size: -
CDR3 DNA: TGTGCCAGCAGCTTAGGGGCCACAGGCTCCTTGCCCCAGCATTTT
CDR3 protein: CASSLGATGSLPQHF

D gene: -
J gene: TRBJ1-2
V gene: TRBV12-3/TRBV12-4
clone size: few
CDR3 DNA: TGTGCCAGCAGTTTAGGGGAATACCCGGTTTCAGGCTACACCTTC
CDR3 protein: CASSLGEYPVSGYTF

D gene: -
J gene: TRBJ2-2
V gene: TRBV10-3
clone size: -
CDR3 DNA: TGTGCCATACCAGGGGGAGGCCCCGGGGAGCTGTTTTTT
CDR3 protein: CAIPGGGPGELFF

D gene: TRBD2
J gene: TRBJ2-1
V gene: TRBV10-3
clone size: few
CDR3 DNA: TGTGCCATCAGTGGTCCGGGACTAGCGGGAGAGGGTGAGCAGTTCTTC
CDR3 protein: CAISGPGLAGEGEQFF

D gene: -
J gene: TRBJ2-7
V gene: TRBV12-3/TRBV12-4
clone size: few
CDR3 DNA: TGTGCCAGCAGTTTTCTTGGCGGGTCCTACGAGCAGTACTTC
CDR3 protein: CASSFLGGSYEQYF

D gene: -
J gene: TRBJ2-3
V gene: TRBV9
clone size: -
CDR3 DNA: TGTGCCAGCAGCGCCTACTATCGCCGCACAGATACGCAGTATTTT
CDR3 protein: CASSAYYRRTDTQYF

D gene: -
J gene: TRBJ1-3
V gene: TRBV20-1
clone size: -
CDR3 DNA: TGCAGAGCCCCAGGCGAGGGGTCCTCTGGAAACACCATATATTTT
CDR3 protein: CRAPGEGSSGNTIYF

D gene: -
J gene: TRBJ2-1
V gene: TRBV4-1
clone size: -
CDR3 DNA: TGCGCCAGCAGCCAGGACAGTGGGGGCTACAATGAGCAGTTCTTC
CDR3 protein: CASSQDSGGYNEQFF

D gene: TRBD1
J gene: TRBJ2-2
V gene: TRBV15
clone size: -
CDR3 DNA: TGTGCCACCAGCAGATGGGGACAGGGAATAAACACCGGGGAGCTGTTTTTT
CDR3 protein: CATSRWGQGINTGELFF

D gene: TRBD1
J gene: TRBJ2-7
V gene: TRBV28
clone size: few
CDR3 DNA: TGTGCCAGCACCGTTGGGGGAGGCGGGACAGGTTACGAGCAGTACTTC
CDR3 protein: CASTVGGGGTGYEQYF

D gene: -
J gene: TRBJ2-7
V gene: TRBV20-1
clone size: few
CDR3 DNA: TGCAGTGCTAATGATGGACCGGAGCACGAGCAGTACTTC
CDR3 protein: CSANDGPEHEQYF

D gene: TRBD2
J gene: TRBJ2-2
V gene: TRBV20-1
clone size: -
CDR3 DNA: TGCAGTGCTCCCCGGACTAGCGGGACGGTTAGCACCGGGGAGCTGTTTTTT
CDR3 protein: CSAPRTSGTVSTGELFF

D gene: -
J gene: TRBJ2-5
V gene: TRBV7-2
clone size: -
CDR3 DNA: TGTGCCAGCAGTTTGTACCAAGAGACCCAGTACTTC
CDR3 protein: CASSLYQETQYF

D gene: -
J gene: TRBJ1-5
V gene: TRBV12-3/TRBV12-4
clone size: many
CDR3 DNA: TGTGCCAGCAGTTTTGCAATCTACAGGGGCAATCAGCCCCAGCATTTT
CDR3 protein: CASSFAIYRGNQPQHF

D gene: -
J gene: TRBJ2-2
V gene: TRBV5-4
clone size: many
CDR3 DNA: TGTGCCAGCAGCTTGGGAGGATCCTCCACCGGGGAGCTGTTTTTT
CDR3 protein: CASSLGGSSTGELFF

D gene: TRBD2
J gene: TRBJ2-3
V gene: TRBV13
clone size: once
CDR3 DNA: TGTGCCAGCAGCTACGGACTAGCGGGAGACACAGATACGCAGTATTTT
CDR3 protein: CASSYGLAGDTDTQYF

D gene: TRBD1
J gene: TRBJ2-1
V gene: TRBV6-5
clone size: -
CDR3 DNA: TGTGCCAGCAGTTACGGGCGGGGGACAGGGCGGAATGAGCAGTTCTTC
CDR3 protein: CASSYGRGTGRNEQFF

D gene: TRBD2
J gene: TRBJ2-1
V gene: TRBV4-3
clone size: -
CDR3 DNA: TGCGCCAGCAGCCAAGTGACTAGCGGGAGAGGTGAGCAGTTCTTC
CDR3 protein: CASSQVTSGRGEQFF

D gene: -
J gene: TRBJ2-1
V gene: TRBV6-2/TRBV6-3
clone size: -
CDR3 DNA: TGTGCCAGCAGTCCCCCCTCGGGGGTCAATGAGCAGTTCTTC
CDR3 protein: CASSPPSGVNEQFF

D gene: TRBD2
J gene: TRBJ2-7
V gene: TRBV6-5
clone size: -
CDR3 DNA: TGTGCCAGCAGTCCGCTCCGAGCGGGAGGGGCCTACGAGCAGTACTTC
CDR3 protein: CASSPLRAGGAYEQYF

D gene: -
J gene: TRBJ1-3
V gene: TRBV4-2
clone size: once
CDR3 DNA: TGTGCCAGCAGCCAAGCCTGGGGAGGCTCTGGAAACACCATATATTTT
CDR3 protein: CASSQAWGGSGNTIYF

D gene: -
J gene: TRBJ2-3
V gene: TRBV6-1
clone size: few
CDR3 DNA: TGTGCCAGCAGGGCAAAGGGGCGGGCCTCCTCAGATACGCAGTATTTT
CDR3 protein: CASRAKGRASSDTQYF

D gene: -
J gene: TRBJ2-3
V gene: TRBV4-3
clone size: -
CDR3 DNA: TGCGCCAGCAGCCAAGATAGAGATACGCAGTATTTT
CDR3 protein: CASSQDRDTQYF

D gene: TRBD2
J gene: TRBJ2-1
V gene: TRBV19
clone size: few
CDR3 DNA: TGTGCCAGTAGTATACTAGCGGGAGTTTTCAATGAGCAGTTCTTC
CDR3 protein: CASSILAGVFNEQFF

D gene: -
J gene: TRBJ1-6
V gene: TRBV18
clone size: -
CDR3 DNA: TGTGCCAGCTCATCGGAGGTGAATGGTTCACCCCTCCACTTT
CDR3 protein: CASSSEVNGSPLHF